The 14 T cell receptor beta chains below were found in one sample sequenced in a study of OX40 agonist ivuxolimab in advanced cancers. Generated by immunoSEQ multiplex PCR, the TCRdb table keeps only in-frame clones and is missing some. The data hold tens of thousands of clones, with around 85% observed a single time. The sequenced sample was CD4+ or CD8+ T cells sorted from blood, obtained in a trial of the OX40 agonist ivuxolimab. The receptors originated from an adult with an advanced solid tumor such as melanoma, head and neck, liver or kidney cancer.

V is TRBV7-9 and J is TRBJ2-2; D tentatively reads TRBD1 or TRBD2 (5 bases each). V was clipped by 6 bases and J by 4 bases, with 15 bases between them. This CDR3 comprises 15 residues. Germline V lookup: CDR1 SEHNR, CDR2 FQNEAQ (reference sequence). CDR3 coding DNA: TGTGCCAGCAGGGAGGCAGGGTTCAGCACCGGGGAGCTGTTTTTT. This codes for CASREAGFSTGELFF.

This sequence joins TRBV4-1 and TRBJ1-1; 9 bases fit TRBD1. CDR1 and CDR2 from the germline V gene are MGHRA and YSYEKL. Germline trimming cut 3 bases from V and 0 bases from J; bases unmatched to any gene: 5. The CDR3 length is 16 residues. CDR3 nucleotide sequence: TGCGCCAGCAGCCAGGGGACAGGGTGGATGAACACTGAAGCTTTCTTT. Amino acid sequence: CASSQGTGWMNTEAFF.

CDR3 sequence: CASSLGIGTGYVNEQFF. The CDR3 bases are TGTGCCAGCAGCTTAGGTATAGGGACAGGGTATGTCAATGAGCAGTTCTTC. This chain connects TRBV7-7 to TRBJ2-1; 9 bases match TRBD1. The length of the CDR3 is 17 residues. Germline CDR1 is SSHAT and CDR2 is FNYEAQ (reference sequence). With 1 base clipped from V and 6 bases from J, the junction kept 10 bases outside the gene matches.

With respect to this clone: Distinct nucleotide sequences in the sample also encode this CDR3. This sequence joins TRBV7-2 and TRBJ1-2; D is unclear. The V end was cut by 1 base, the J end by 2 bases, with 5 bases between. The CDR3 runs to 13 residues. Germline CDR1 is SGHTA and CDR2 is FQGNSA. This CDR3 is CASSLDGNYGYTF. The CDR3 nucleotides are TGTGCCAGCAGCTTAGACGGGAACTATGGCTACACCTTC.

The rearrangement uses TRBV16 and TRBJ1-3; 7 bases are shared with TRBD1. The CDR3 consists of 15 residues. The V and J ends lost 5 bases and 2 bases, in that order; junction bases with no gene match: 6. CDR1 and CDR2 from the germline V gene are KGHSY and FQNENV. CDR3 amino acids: CASSRTGDAGNTIYF. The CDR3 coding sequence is TGTGCCAGCAGCAGAACAGGGGACGCTGGAAACACCATATATTTT.

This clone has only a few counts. CDR3 sequence: CSVVVLAGGRETQYF. The DNA for the CDR3 is TGCAGCGTTGTAGTGCTAGCGGGGGGGCGGGAGACCCAGTACTTC. This chain joins TRBV29-1 and TRBJ2-5; 12 nucleotides agree with TRBD2. This CDR3 comprises 15 residues. Germline CDR1 SQVTM, CDR2 ANQGSEA. With V trimmed by 4 bases and J by 5 bases, 8 bases remained unmatched.

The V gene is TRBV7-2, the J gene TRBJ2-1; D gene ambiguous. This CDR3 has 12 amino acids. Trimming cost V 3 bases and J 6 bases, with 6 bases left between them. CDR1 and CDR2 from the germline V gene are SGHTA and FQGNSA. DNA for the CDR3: TGTGCCAGCAGCTTCGTGACCAATGAGCAGTTCTTC. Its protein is CASSFVTNEQFF. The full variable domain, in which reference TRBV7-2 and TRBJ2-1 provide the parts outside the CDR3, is GAGVSQSPSNKVTEKGKDVELRCDPISGHTALYWYRQSLGQGLEFLIYFQGNSAPDKSGLPSDRFSAERTGGSVSTLTIQRTQQEDSAVYLCASSFVTNEQFFGPGTRLTVL.

Written as DNA, the CDR3 is TGCGCCAGCAGCTTTGGGACGGAAGACAATGAGCAGTTCTTC. It codes for CASSFGTEDNEQFF. The rearrangement links TRBV5-1 to TRBJ2-1; the D gene could be TRBD1 or TRBD2 (5 bases each). This CDR3 is built from 14 residues. Germline assignment: CDR1 SGHRS and CDR2 YFSETQ. V lost 2 bases and J lost 5, with 11 bases in between.

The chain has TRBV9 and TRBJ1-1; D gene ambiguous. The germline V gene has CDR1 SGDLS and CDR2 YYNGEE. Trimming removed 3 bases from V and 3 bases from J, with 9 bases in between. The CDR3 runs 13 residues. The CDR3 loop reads CASSASLHTEAFF. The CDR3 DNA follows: TGTGCCAGCAGCGCCTCGTTACACACTGAAGCTTTCTTT.

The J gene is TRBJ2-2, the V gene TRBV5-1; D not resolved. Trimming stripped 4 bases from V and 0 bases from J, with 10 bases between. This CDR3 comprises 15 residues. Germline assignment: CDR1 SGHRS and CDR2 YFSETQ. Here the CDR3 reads CASSRPTSNTGELFF. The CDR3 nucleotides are TGCGCCAGCAGCCGACCGACCTCGAACACCGGGGAGCTGTTTTTT.

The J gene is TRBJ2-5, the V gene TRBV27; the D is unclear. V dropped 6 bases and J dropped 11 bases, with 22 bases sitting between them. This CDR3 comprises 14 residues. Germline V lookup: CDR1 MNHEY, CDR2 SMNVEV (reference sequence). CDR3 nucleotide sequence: TGTGCCAGCAGCCTAACGCTCGATCCTGGGGTTCAGTACTTC. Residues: CASSLTLDPGVQYF.

CDR3 in DNA: TGTGCCAGCAGTACCACCCGACAGGGCCCGCAGTACTTC. Translation: CASSTTRQGPQYF. This chain connects TRBV28 to TRBJ2-7, with 7 bases that match TRBD1. Germline V gene data show CDR1 as MDHEN and CDR2 as SYDVKM. With 5 bases clipped from V and 9 bases from J, the junction kept 10 bases outside the gene matches. This CDR3 is 13 amino acids long.

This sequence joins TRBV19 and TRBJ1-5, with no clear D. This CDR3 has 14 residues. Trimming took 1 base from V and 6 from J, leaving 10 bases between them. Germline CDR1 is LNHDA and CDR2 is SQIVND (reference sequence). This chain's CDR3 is CASSIVEGSQPQHF. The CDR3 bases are TGTGCCAGTAGTATAGTTGAGGGCTCTCAGCCCCAGCATTTT.

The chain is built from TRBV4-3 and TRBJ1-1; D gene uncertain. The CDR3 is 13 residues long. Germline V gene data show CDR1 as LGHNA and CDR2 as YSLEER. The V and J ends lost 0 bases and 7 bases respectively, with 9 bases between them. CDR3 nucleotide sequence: TGCGCCAGCAGCCAAGAACGGGTCGGTGAAGCTTTCTTT. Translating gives CASSQERVGEAFF.